Reported below is one T cell receptor (beta chain). Only a few counts were recorded for this clone. The antigen this receptor binds is unknown. Within one base of it there is no much larger clone, and no base qualities were kept. Other nucleotide sequences in the sample specify the same CDR3. The immunoSEQ Assay at Adaptive Biotechnologies was used to immunosequence TCRbeta CDR3 regions from the extracted DNA. The authors processed their data as follows. To measure the absolute abundance of each unique TCRbeta CDR3, the sequences were collapsed and filtered. Clonality was calculated as 1 minus Pielou's evenness, using only productive in-frame rearrangements. Regional overlap was evaluated by tracking the top 100 nucleotide rearrangements across paired samples, and paired versus unrelated samples were compared using the Morisita index. Convergence of nucleotide rearrangements onto identical amino acid sequences was assessed with the immunoSEQ Rearrangement Details tool. As stored in TCRdb, this immuneACCESS dataset retains in-frame rearrangements with V and J assigned. A fraction of the clones does not appear; measured against another copy, unresolved V genes explain less than half of the discrepancy, and the remainder lacks a known reason. That table furnishes V, J and clone size, whereas the DNA furnished D and trimming. This sample comprises 2,500 to 3,500 clones, about 40% of them detected only once. About 25% of the sample is taken by the ten largest.

This entry is derived from a study of CXCR4 blockade with PD-1 therapy in pancreatic cancer (dated by TCRdb to the late 2010s). Study-wide context: The study analyzed resected pancreatic ductal adenocarcinoma using multiplex immunohistochemistry and TCRbeta immunosequencing, along with ex vivo slice culture to test PD-1 and CXCR4 blockade. To look at intratumoral heterogeneity, the researchers TCR-sequenced two geographically distinct regions from each of 6 or 7 tumors. What the research found in general, with its limitations: Clonal expansion was observed in tumors, with a mean productive clonality of 0.14 compared with 0.05 in healthy blood, but no correlation between clonality and survival was found. Because only TCRbeta chains were sequenced, true antigen-specificity overlap of convergent dominant clones was left unconfirmed pending paired alpha-beta single-cell sequencing. A strong correlation was found between amino acid clone frequency and the number of distinct nucleotide rearrangements encoding each amino acid clone, suggesting convergent selection by common tumor antigens.

The archived tumor blocks were obtained from patients to whom no neoadjuvant therapy had been administered before resection. The preserved-tissue arm of the study used 30 surgical resection samples from about 24 previously untreated pancreatic ductal adenocarcinoma patients. DNA for the resection arm was extracted from ten 5-micron curls of FFPE tumor cut next to the multiplex immunohistochemistry slide. The germline V gene sets CDR1 to MNHGY and CDR2 to SAAAGT. There are 13 amino acids in the CDR3, from cysteine to phenylalanine inclusive. CDR3 DNA is the only sequence kept; it has 39 bases, read in frame from the first base. V is pared back by 5 bases and J by 0 bases, with 7 bases lying between the germline termini.

Sequencing was done on a sample of tumor tissue. This sequence uses TRBV6-8 and TRBJ1-1; no D gene is confidently identified. This sequence was found in a human donor with pancreatic ductal adenocarcinoma. The CDR3 region has the sequence CASSPLMNTEAFF. The DNA reads as follows: TGTGCCAGCAGTCCGTTAATGAACACTGAAGCTTTCTTT.